This passage covers 28 T cell receptor beta chains from one sample sequenced in a study of blood T cell repertoires in COVID-19. Assay: immunoSEQ multiplex PCR; the TCRdb copy retains only in-frame clones and omits some. The table records approximately 70,000 clones, 86% of them present only once. Sample: peripheral blood. These receptor sequences come from a man in his 70s with active COVID-19.

J is TRBJ1-2 and V is TRBV5-1; 7 positions agree with TRBD1. Trimming cost V 0 bases and J 7 bases; bases outside gene matches: 9. The CDR3 contains 15 residues. CDR1 and CDR2 (germline): SGHRS, YFSETQ. The CDR3 region is CASSLGDIPGGGYTF. CDR3 DNA: TGCGCCAGCAGCTTGGGGGACATCCCAGGGGGTGGCTACACCTTC.

V is TRBV4-3 and J is TRBJ2-5; 13 bases are shared with TRBD2. The CDR3 covers 16 residues. J lost 5 bases, V lost 3 bases, and 6 bases had no gene match. Germline CDR1 and CDR2: LGHNA and YSLEER. CDR3 amino acids: CASSHELAGGEETQYF. The CDR3 DNA is TGCGCCAGCAGCCACGAACTAGCGGGAGGGGAGGAGACCCAGTACTTC.

This clone was counted only a few times. The rearrangement uses TRBV7-2 and TRBJ2-5, with D possibly matching TRBD1 (5 bases). V lost 8 bases, J lost 3 bases, and 16 bases lay in between. Germline V CDR1 and CDR2: SGHTA, FQGNSA. CDR3 size: 14 residues. CDR3 sequence reads: CASAPLGAKETQYF. The CDR3 region has the DNA TGTGCCAGCGCCCCCTTAGGGGCAAAAGAGACCCAGTACTTC.

J is TRBJ2-1 and V is TRBV7-3, with 13 positions matching TRBD2. From germline, CDR1 is SGHTA and CDR2 FQGTGA. The CDR3 is made up of 15 amino acids. The V gene end was trimmed by 5 bases and the J gene end by 8 bases; junction bases not matched to a gene: 6. CDR3: CASSTRTSGSHEQFF. As DNA, the CDR3 is TGTGCCAGCAGCACTCGGACTAGCGGGAGCCATGAGCAGTTCTTC.

The chain recombines TRBV5-1 with TRBJ2-5; 9 nucleotides line up with TRBD1. With V trimmed by 4 bases and J by 1 base, 5 bases remained unmatched. Germline CDR1 reads SGHRS; CDR2 reads YFSETQ. The CDR3 is 15 amino acids. CDR3 nucleotide sequence: TGCGCCAGCAGCGGGGACAGGGTCCCCCAAGAGACCCAGTACTTC. This translates into CASSGDRVPQETQYF. Together with reference TRBV5-1 and TRBJ2-5, the CDR3 gives the full variable domain: KAGVTQTPRYLIKTRGQQVTLSCSPISGHRSVSWYQQTPGQGLQFLFEYFSETQRNKGNFPGRFSGRQFSNSRSEMNVSTLELGDSALYLCASSGDRVPQETQYFGPGTRLLVL.

Of note for this clone: Different DNA sequences within this sample yield the same CDR3. The V call is TRBV7-3, the J call TRBJ1-2; D might be TRBD1 (6 bases). V was cut by 5 bases and J by 2 bases, with 15 bases left in between. The CDR3 has 15 amino acids. The V gene's germline CDR1 is SGHTA and CDR2 FQGTGA. For the CDR3, the DNA is TGTGCCAGCAGCCCCCGAGGGGGGGCGAACTATGGCTACACCTTC. It encodes CASSPRGGANYGYTF.

The rearrangement links TRBV10-3 to TRBJ1-2; D gene unclear. V lost 4 bases, J lost 4 bases, and 13 bases lay in between. The CDR3 consists of 14 residues. The germline V gene encodes CDR1 ENHRY and CDR2 SYGVKD. The CDR3 loop is CAISGTSGSYGYTF. The CDR3, as DNA: TGTGCCATCAGTGGGACCTCGGGGAGCTATGGCTACACCTTC.

V is TRBV6-2 or TRBV6-3 and J is TRBJ2-3, with TRBD2 matching 11 bases. Germline CDR1 MNHEY, CDR2 SVGEGT. The V segment lost 7 bases and the J segment 0 bases; nucleotides outside the gene matches: 6. The CDR3 sequence is 16 residues long. The CDR3 DNA follows: TGTGCCAGCACCCCGGGACTAGCGGCTAGCACAGATACGCAGTATTTT. This gives the protein CASTPGLAASTDTQYF.

This clone was counted a few times. This chain links TRBV10-2 with TRBJ2-7; TRBD2 agrees at 7 bases. This CDR3 region has 13 residues. J was trimmed by 7 bases and V by 8 bases; bases with no gene match: 11. Per germline, CDR1 WSHSY and CDR2 SAAADI. DNA of the CDR3: TGCGCCAGCCGGGCTAGCGGACCGCTGGAGCAGTACTTC. Translation gives CASRASGPLEQYF.

J is TRBJ2-1 and V is TRBV6-4, with D possibly TRBD1 on 5 matching bases. CDR1 and CDR2 from the germline V gene are MRHNA and SNTAGT. Trimming shortened V by 0 bases and J by 2 bases, and 5 bases separated the two germline ends. The CDR3 has 14 amino acids. CDR3 residues: CASSDSGPYNEQFF. CDR3 DNA: TGTGCCAGCAGTGACTCGGGGCCCTACAATGAGCAGTTCTTC.

The chain uses TRBV18 and TRBJ2-3; D is unclear. This CDR3 region has 13 residues. CDR1 and CDR2 from the germline V gene are KGHSH and LQKENI. V lost 2 bases and J lost 5, with 8 bases in between. In DNA, the CDR3 is TGTGCCAGCTCACCAGAGGTGGGAGATACGCAGTATTTT. Its translation is CASSPEVGDTQYF.

This clone was observed a single time. The chain recombines TRBV15 with TRBJ1-1; maybe TRBD1 (6 bases). CDR3 length: 15 amino acids. Germline CDR1 reads LNHNV; CDR2 reads YYDKDF (reference sequence). V was cut by 0 bases and J by 7 bases, with 15 bases left in between. The CDR3 nucleotides are TGTGCCACCAGCAGAGATGGGGTGACAGGTCATGAAGCTTTCTTT. This codes for CATSRDGVTGHEAFF. Full variable domain (remainder filled in from reference TRBV15 and TRBJ1-1): DAMVIQNPRYQVTQFGKPVTLSCSQTLNHNVMYWYQQKSSQAPKLLFHYYDKDFNNEADTPDNFQSRRPNTSFCFLDIRSPGLGDTAMYLCATSRDGVTGHEAFFGQGTRLTVV.

The J gene is TRBJ2-1, the V gene TRBV29-1; D might be TRBD1 (6 bases). Trimming left V 4 bases short and J 11 bases short, with 12 bases between. This CDR3 has 11 amino acids. CDR1 SQVTM and CDR2 ANQGSEA come from the germline V gene. The CDR3 reads CSVGGQDQQFF. The CDR3 bases are TGCAGCGTTGGGGGGCAGGACCAGCAGTTCTTC.

This sequence joins TRBV7-9 and TRBJ1-2, with 7 nucleotides matching TRBD1. The CDR3 is 15 residues long. Germline V CDR1 and CDR2: SEHNR, FQNEAQ (reference sequence). V shed 2 bases, J shed 6 bases, and the junction held 9 bases outside the gene matches. The CDR3 nucleotides read TGTGCCAGCAGCTTATCCCGACAGGGAGGCGATGGCTACACCTTC. Translation: CASSLSRQGGDGYTF.

The rearrangement joins TRBV4-2 to TRBJ1-6; D gene uncertain. Germline V gene sequence: CDR1 LGHNA, CDR2 YNFKEQ. Trimming left V 4 bases short and J 8 bases short, with 15 bases between. The CDR3 extends over 15 amino acids. CDR3 sequence reads: CASSPALPGDSPLHF. The CDR3 nucleotides read TGTGCCAGCAGCCCCGCACTCCCGGGTGATTCACCCCTCCACTTT.

This clone turned up a few times. The chain links TRBV7-9 to TRBJ2-7; D unclear. Looked up from germline, CDR1 is SEHNR and CDR2 is FQNEAQ (reference sequence). The CDR3 has 12 residues. The V end was cut by 5 bases, the J end by 3 bases, with 8 bases between. This CDR3 is CASSLSGYEQYF. CDR3 DNA sequence: TGTGCCAGCAGCCTTTCGGGCTACGAGCAGTACTTC.

This clone was counted a single time. V is TRBV4-2 and J is TRBJ1-4; D is uncertain. Deletions cut 1 base from V and 0 bases from J, with 9 bases between. CDR3 length equals 16 residues. The germline CDR1 and CDR2 sequences are LGHNA and YNFKEQ. The chain's CDR3 is CASSQASQATNEKLFF. In DNA form, the CDR3 reads TGTGCCAGCAGCCAAGCGTCGCAGGCAACTAATGAAAAACTGTTTTTT.

The chain couples TRBV5-1 to TRBJ2-6, with TRBD2 as a possible D gene (5 bases). CDR1 and CDR2 (germline): SGHRS, YFSETQ. CDR3 length: 17 amino acids. V was trimmed by 4 bases and J by 0 bases, leaving 14 bases between them. The CDR3: CASSPPGLSSGANVLTF. The CDR3 DNA sequence: TGCGCCAGCAGCCCCCCGGGGTTAAGCTCTGGGGCCAACGTCCTGACTTTC. Combining the CDR3 with reference TRBV5-1 and TRBJ2-6 gives the whole variable domain KAGVTQTPRYLIKTRGQQVTLSCSPISGHRSVSWYQQTPGQGLQFLFEYFSETQRNKGNFPGRFSGRQFSNSRSEMNVSTLELGDSALYLCASSPPGLSSGANVLTFGAGSRLTVL.

The gene calls are TRBV3-1 (or the pseudogene TRBV3-2) and TRBJ2-5; tentatively, D is TRBD2 (7 bases). Trimming pared 8 bases from V and 5 bases from J, leaving 12 bases between. Germline assignment: CDR1 LGHDT and CDR2 YNNKEL (reference sequence). CDR3 length: 12 residues. CDR3 DNA: TGTGCCAGCCTGGGGGGGGCGGAGACCCAGTACTTC. Amino acids: CASLGGAETQYF.

CDR3 region: CASSEGAPAGGVEQFF. Here the CDR3 DNA reads TGTGCCAGCAGTGAAGGGGCCCCAGCGGGAGGGGTTGAGCAGTTCTTC. V gene TRBV2 combines with J gene TRBJ2-1; 10 bases agree with TRBD2. CDR1 SNHLY and CDR2 FYNNEI come from the germline V gene. The CDR3 is made up of 16 amino acids. The trim removed 1 base at V and 9 bases at J, leaving 9 bases unmatched.

This chain uses TRBV25-1 with TRBJ2-7; 7 nucleotides align to TRBD2. The CDR3 extends over 12 amino acids. Germline V gene data show CDR1 as MGHDK and CDR2 as SYGVNS. Trimming cost V 6 bases and J 4 bases; bases outside gene matches: 3. DNA of the CDR3: TGTGCCAGCAGGGGGGGGGTTTACGAGCAGTACTTC. Translation gives CASRGGVYEQYF.

This chain uses TRBV28 with TRBJ2-2; 10 bases are a match to TRBD2. The CDR3 covers 15 residues. The germline V gene has CDR1 MDHEN and CDR2 SYDVKM. J was trimmed by 1 base and V by 6 bases; bases with no gene match: 2. The CDR3 nucleotides read TGTGCCAGCAGCCCTAGCGGGGGGAACACCGGGGAGCTGTTTTTT. This gives the protein CASSPSGGNTGELFF.

The chain couples TRBV11-1 to TRBJ1-1; D gene ambiguous. Between the trimmed V and J ends, which lost 1 base and 2 bases, there was a span of 8 bases. The CDR3 runs 14 residues. Germline loops: CDR1 SGHAT, CDR2 FQDESV (reference sequence). CDR3 bases: TGTGCCAGCAGCTTAGATGCAGGCAACACTGAAGCTTTCTTT. Its protein product is CASSLDAGNTEAFF.

This clone was detected once. The V gene is TRBV25-1, the J gene TRBJ2-5; no reliable D call. Germline assignment: CDR1 MGHDK and CDR2 SYGVNS. This CDR3 is 14 amino acids long. V was shortened by 4 bases and J by 0 bases, with 9 bases between the two germline ends. CDR3 in amino acids: CASSGPQYQETQYF. The CDR3 DNA reads as TGTGCCAGCAGTGGGCCCCAGTACCAAGAGACCCAGTACTTC.

The rearrangement links TRBV9 to TRBJ2-3; perhaps TRBD2 as D (7 bases). The ends were cut back, 7 bases at V and 0 bases at J, with 12 bases in the middle. CDR3 length equals 14 residues. Germline V gives CDR1 SGDLS, CDR2 YYNGEE. The CDR3 sequence is CASGGGGSTDTQYF. The CDR3 nucleotides read TGTGCCAGCGGGGGAGGGGGTAGCACAGATACGCAGTATTTT.

The chain recombines TRBV10-3 with TRBJ2-3; D is undetermined. The germline CDR1 and CDR2 sequences are ENHRY and SYGVKD. Trimming removed 4 bases from V and 8 bases from J, with 10 bases in between. The CDR3 contains 12 residues. CDR3 bases: TGTGCCATCAGTGTGGCCTCGGGTACGCAGTATTTT. Residues: CAISVASGTQYF.

The chain has TRBV19 and TRBJ1-5, with 8 positions matching TRBD1. This CDR3 contains 15 residues. V was pared by 7 bases and J by 4 bases, with 9 bases of the junction left unmatched. CDR1 is LNHDA and CDR2 is SQIVND in the germline V gene (reference sequence). In DNA, the CDR3 is TGTGCCAGTAACCGGGGGACAGGCGAGAATCAGCCCCAGCATTTT. It yields the protein CASNRGTGENQPQHF.

This clone occurred once. V usage is TRBV12-5 and J usage is TRBJ2-2; 11 positions agree with TRBD2. CDR1 and CDR2 (germline): LGHNT, FRNRAP. The CDR3 has 15 amino acids. V shed 6 bases and J 8 bases; nucleotides not matched to a gene: 8. The CDR3 DNA reads as TGTGCTAGTGGCCCGGGACTAGCGGACGGGGGGGAGCTGTTTTTT. This codes for CASGPGLADGGELFF.